Described below is a single T cell receptor beta chain sequence and its context. Its matching antigen is unknown. The data are from a study of T cell responses to AZD1222 COVID-19 vaccine. Produced via immunoSEQ multiplex PCR; TCRdb's table is partial and in-frame only. The data contain 150,000 to 250,000 clones, about 93% of them singletons. General study results and limits: Spike-spanning, vaccine-associated CD4 TCRs were dominant at 160-218 and 743-854. Reports say nearly half of spike-specific TCRs go after unmutated variant regions. A mostly white British donor set with more females was recruited, and clonal diversity was possibly underestimated.

The analysis combined second doses at about 4 or about 12 weeks. From germline, CDR1 is MNHEY and CDR2 SMNVEV (reference sequence). This CDR3 comprises 15 residues. Trimming left V 3 bases short and J 6 bases short, with 15 bases between. V gene TRBV27 combines with J gene TRBJ2-1; a weak D match, TRBD2 (6 bases). The sequenced sample was peripheral blood, obtained 28 days after the second AZD1222 dose. The TCR sequence derives from an adult who received the AZD1222 COVID-19 vaccine. CDR3 nucleotide sequence: TGTGCCAGCAGTTTGCCGACTAGTGGGCGCAATGAGCAGTTCTTC. It specifies CASSLPTSGRNEQFF.